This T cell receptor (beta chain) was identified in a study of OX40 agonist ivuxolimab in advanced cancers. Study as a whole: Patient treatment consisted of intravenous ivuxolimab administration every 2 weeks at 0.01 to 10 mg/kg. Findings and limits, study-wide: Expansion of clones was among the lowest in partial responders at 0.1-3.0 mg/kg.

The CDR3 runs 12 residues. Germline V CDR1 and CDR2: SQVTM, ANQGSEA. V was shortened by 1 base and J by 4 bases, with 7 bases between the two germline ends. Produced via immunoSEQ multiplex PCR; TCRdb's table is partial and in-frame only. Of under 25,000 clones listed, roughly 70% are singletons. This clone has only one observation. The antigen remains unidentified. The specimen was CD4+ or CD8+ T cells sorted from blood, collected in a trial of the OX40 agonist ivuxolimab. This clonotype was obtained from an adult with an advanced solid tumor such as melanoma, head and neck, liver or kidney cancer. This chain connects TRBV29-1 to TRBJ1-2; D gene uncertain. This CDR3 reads CSVEGFLYGYTF. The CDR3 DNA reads TGCAGCGTTGAAGGGTTTCTCTATGGCTACACCTTC.